Given below is one T cell receptor (beta chain) in context. The target of this receptor is not known. No base qualities exist here, and no much larger clone lies one base off it. The data were obtained in a study of type 1 and type 2 diabetes patients (dated by TCRdb to between 2015 and 2016). Concerning the study at large: Eight or nine type 1 diabetes patients, a few type 2 diabetes patients and roughly 6 nondiabetic controls, all recruited in China, made up the cohort. Across the study, CD4+ and CD8+ T cells were positively selected from PBMCs using CD4 or CD8 MicroBeads on MACS columns. A total of around 20 million paired-end reads was generated across the whole study. The study used high-throughput sequencing to profile TCRbeta repertoires and compare individuals with type 1 diabetes, type 2 diabetes and no diabetes. Type 2 diabetes patients were included as a disease comparison group for the type 1 diabetes patients. When approximately 22-cycle amplification was compared with approximately 24-cycle amplification, V gene usage looked similar, suggesting that primer efficiencies were similar and PCR bias was random. Sequencing of the TCRbeta libraries was paired-end and was performed on Illumina HiSeq 2000 or MiSeq instruments.

Findings and caveats that apply to the study as a whole: Since just a limited number of T2D and control samples were sequenced, some T1D-only HECs might also appear in more T2D or control samples. Type 2 diabetes and control samples had highly correlated V and J gene usage patterns, with the correlation between samples averaging roughly 0.97. Age and gender were not matched between study groups, possibly biasing interpretation. In both CD4+ and CD8+ T cells, type 2 diabetes repertoires were highly diverse and significantly more diverse than type 1 diabetes repertoires. Few highly-expanded CD4+ clones, median one, were found in type 2 diabetes patients, accounting for a median around 4.1% of reads.

The sequencer listed for this sample is Illumina MiSeq. Genomic DNA from sorted T cell subsets was used as template for TCRbeta CDR3 amplification. The TCRbeta CDR3 region was amplified by multiplex PCR using 30 forward and 13 reverse primers. PCR products were purified with AMPure XP beads, after which indices and adaptors were added in a second approximately 26-cycle PCR. Before sequencing, the libraries were purified from gel with the QIAquick Gel Extraction Kit. The study's processing was this. FLASH was used to merge the paired-end reads, and IgBLAST was used to align the reads to IMGT V, D and J germline references. Reads with less than 70% alignment identity to germline references were removed, leaving around 10 million reads across the study. CDR3 boundaries, reading frame and productivity were assigned according to IMGT definitions. A highly-expanded clone was defined as any clone making up 1% or more of reads, and normalized Shannon entropy served as the measure of diversity. Unpaired two-tailed t-tests were used to test group differences in Shannon entropy. TCRdb applied fastp at Q25 and MiXCR to the public reads, then kept only in-frame beta chains. Every CDR3 protein is listed once, alongside the most common genes and DNA of its rows. The V and J calls reflect TCRdb's pipeline rather than the authors' work. The sample table shows 250,000 to 300,000 distinct CDR3 sequences, and more than 40% are seen once. The ten largest clones take up roughly 13% of the sample.

Every diabetic patient fulfilled standard classification criteria for type 1 or type 2 diabetes, and glucose and C-peptide were evaluated using WHO-recommended methods. Donors with other autoimmune diseases or infections within the previous four weeks were excluded from participation. A roughly 9.1-milliliter sample of peripheral blood was drawn from every participant. PBMCs were isolated with LymphoPrep density separation. V is cut back by 5 bases and J by 2 bases, with 6 bases in the junction unmatched. The CDR3, from cysteine to phenylalanine, totals 15 residues. The kept DNA is CDR3 alone, 45 bases in frame from the first base. In the germline V gene, CDR1 corresponds to SGHRS and CDR2 to YFSETQ.

The V gene is TRBV5-1 and the J gene is TRBJ2-3, with TRBD2 matching 9 junction bases. The TCR comes from a man aged 18 to 30 with type 2 diabetes. Sequenced sample: peripheral blood mononuclear cells (PBMCs). In nucleotides, the sequence is TGCGCCAGCAGGGCTAGCGGGACCTCCACAGATACGCAGTATTTT. This translates into CASRASGTSTDTQYF.